This T cell receptor beta chain appears in the sequencing data of a study of blood T cell repertoires in COVID-19. Overall study: From the United States, Italy and Spain came samples of acute and convalescent COVID-19.

Profiling relied on immunoSEQ multiplex PCR, and the TCRdb table lists in-frame clones only, not all of them. The data show about 210,000 clones, around 90% seen once. Germline values: CDR1 GTSNPN, CDR2 SVGIG (reference sequence). V shed 2 bases and J 14 bases; nucleotides not matched to a gene: 3. This CDR3 spans 11 amino acids. Cohorts were assigned according to the clinical history that participants reported. The receptor comes from a man aged 18-30 years with acute COVID-19. The chain links TRBV30 to TRBJ1-6, with 7 bases lining up with TRBD1. Sequencing input: PBMCs or T cells enriched from blood (not recorded which). The CDR3 here is CAWSTGATLHF. The CDR3 region has the DNA TGTGCCTGGAGTACAGGGGCCACCCTCCACTTT.